This T cell receptor beta chain appears in the sequencing data of a study of CD8+CD57+ T cells in acquired aplastic anemia. In patients chosen for sequencing, flow cytometry had shown CD8+CD57+ cell expansion. Profiles of TCR beta VDJ and CDR3 were generated from a genomic DNA template. TCRdb passed the reads through MiXCR, listing each CDR3 protein once. The sample carries just over 200,000 distinct CDR3 sequences, 65% recorded once. Trimming cost V 8 bases and J 0 bases; bases outside gene matches: 12. The CDR3 length is 17 residues. CDR1 and CDR2 from the germline V gene are SEHNR and FQNEAQ (reference sequence).

The chain carries TRBV7-9 and TRBJ1-5; 8 bases fit TRBD1. This sequence originates from a human donor with aplastic anemia. The sample consisted of sorted CD4+, CD8+, or CD8+CD57+ T cells (not recorded which) from PBMCs. The CDR3 DNA reads as TGTGCCAGCGCCAAAGGCACAGGGGGATTTAGCAATCAGCCCCAGCATTTT. Protein product: CASAKGTGGFSNQPQHF.